This TCR beta chain came from a study of Graves' ophthalmopathy and Graves' hyperthyroidism. Looking at the study overall: Before any treatment, peripheral blood was taken at the initial diagnosis.

The sequenced template was RNA, covering the TCR beta CDR3 region. RT-PCR was first run with HTBI primers, then multiplex PCR in a second round. Using its own MiXCR run on the multiplex PCR reads, TCRdb lists one record per CDR3 protein. This sample has 360,000 or so distinct CDR3 sequences, with about 16% found just once. The CDR3 runs to 16 residues. J lost 8 bases, V lost 2 bases, and 12 bases had no gene match. Germline loops: CDR1 MNHEY, CDR2 SMNVEV (reference sequence). This clonotype was counted ten times or more. This rearrangement joins TRBV27 to TRBJ2-5; 9 bases are shared with TRBD2. Sequenced: peripheral blood. The TCR originated in a woman aged 18-29 years with Graves' ophthalmopathy. CDR3 sequence (DNA): TGTGCCAGCAGTTTAGAGGGCGGGGGGGGGTCGGCCACCCAGTACTTC. Protein sequence: CASSLEGGGGSATQYF.